The rows below give T cell receptor beta chains drawn from one sample of a study of shared clonotypes between healthy human individuals. This table comes from immunoSEQ multiplex PCR, and its TCRdb copy is limited to in-frame clones, with some not included. The repertoire consists of about 2.1 million clones, with about 93% occurring once and the leading ten covering under 2%. The sample was naive CD8+ T cells from PBMCs. All receptors derive from a young man in good health. Some clones in this sample may be carry-over from other donors' samples. Each CDR3 is given with its conserved first and last residue. A D gene is named only where the DNA matches it firmly. The size field is filled for only some rows; it gives once, few, many or a size class.

clone_size j_call v_call d_call cdr3_nt cdr3_aa
. TRBJ1-1 TRBV27 . TGTGCCAGCAGTTTTCCCGGGGCCTCGGGTGCTGAAGCTTTCTTT CASSFPGASGAEAFF
. TRBJ2-5 TRBV11-2 . TGTGCCAGCAGCTTAGTTGGAGGGCCTCAAGAGACCCAGTACTTC CASSLVGGPQETQYF
few TRBJ1-1 TRBV4-3 . TGCGCCAGCAGCCAAGATCGGGGTAACACTGAAGCTTTCTTT CASSQDRGNTEAFF
. TRBJ2-7 TRBV7-2 . TGTGCCAGCAGCTTGCTGGCGGCACGCGAGCAGTACTTC CASSLLAAREQYF
. TRBJ2-5 TRBV28 . TGTGCCAGCAGGGGGCGGAAGTACCAAGAGACCCAGTACTTC CASRGRKYQETQYF
once TRBJ1-3 TRBV7-9 TRBD1 TGTGCCAGCAGCTCCTGGACAGGGGAGGCGCACACCATATATTTT CASSSWTGEAHTIYF
once TRBJ2-5 TRBV5-4 . TGTGCCAGCAGCTTGCCAGGGACTCAAGAGACCCAGTACTTC CASSLPGTQETQYF
. TRBJ2-2 TRBV28 . TGTGCCAGATCGGACAGTATGAACACCGGGGAGCTGTTTTTT CARSDSMNTGELFF
once TRBJ1-3 TRBV6-5 . TGTGCCAGCAGCCCAAGACAGTCACCTGGAAACACCATATATTTT CASSPRQSPGNTIYF
. TRBJ2-7 TRBV7-3 TRBD1 TGTGCCAGCAGCCCGGGACAGGGCGAGACCAACGAGCAGTACTTC CASSPGQGETNEQYF
. TRBJ2-1 TRBV13 TRBD1 TGTGCCAGCAGCTTAGAGGACAGGGGATTTTCCTACAATGAGCAGTTCTTC CASSLEDRGFSYNEQFF
. TRBJ2-1 TRBV25-1 TRBD2 TGTGCCAGCAGTGAACCCTTCGGGGGCGGGAGGGCCGACGATGAGCAGTTCTTC CASSEPFGGGRADDEQFF
. TRBJ1-1 TRBV19 . TGTGCCAGTAGTCCCGGGGGCACTGAAGCTTTCTTT CASSPGGTEAFF
. TRBJ2-1 TRBV19 . TGTGCCAGTAGTATAACTAGGGGTATCTACAATGAGCAGTTCTTC CASSITRGIYNEQFF
. TRBJ2-1 TRBV5-4 TRBD2 TGTGCCAGCAGCCCCTCACCGGGACTAGCGGTCCCCTCCTACAATGAGCAGTTCTTC CASSPSPGLAVPSYNEQFF
. TRBJ2-7 TRBV27 . TGTGCCAGCAGTTTAAGAGGCCAGGGCGGCTACGAGCAGTACTTC CASSLRGQGGYEQYF
. TRBJ1-6 TRBV7-3 . TGTGCCAGCAGCTTAACGACAAGGGGTGATTCACCCCTCCACTTT CASSLTTRGDSPLHF
. TRBJ2-3 TRBV10-3 TRBD2 TGTGCCATCAGTGCGGTTATTAGCGGGGGCAGCACAGATACGCAGTATTTT CAISAVISGGSTDTQYF
few TRBJ1-2 TRBV2 . TGTGCCAGCAGTGGGACAGACCGCTATGGCTACACCTTC CASSGTDRYGYTF
. TRBJ1-1 TRBV19 TRBD1 TGTGCCAGTAGGCAATGGAGACAGGGGAACATGAACACTGAAGCTTTCTTT CASRQWRQGNMNTEAFF
. TRBJ1-1 TRBV7-6 . TGTGCCAGCAGGAGAGGGGTCGGGGACACTGAAGCTTTCTTT CASRRGVGDTEAFF
. TRBJ2-7 TRBV4-1 TRBD2 TGCGCCAGCAGCCAAACGACAGTTACCGAGACTAGCGGTGGCTACGAGCAGTACTTC CASSQTTVTETSGGYEQYF
. TRBJ1-1 TRBV19 . TGTGCCAGTAGTATAGCCCCGACAGCTCAGATTAACACTGAAGCTTTCTTT CASSIAPTAQINTEAFF
. TRBJ1-2 TRBV29-1 . TGTCGGGTCGTAGGCAGTAATGGCTACACCTTC CRVVGSNGYTF
. TRBJ2-5 TRBV11-2 TRBD1 TGTGCCAGCAGCTTCACGGGCCCAGGGGGCCTGGAGACCCAGTACTTC CASSFTGPGGLETQYF
. TRBJ2-7 TRBV4-1 . TGCGCCAGCAGCCAGCAACTTACCTACGAGCAGTACTTC CASSQQLTYEQYF
. TRBJ2-1 TRBV6-5 . TGTGCCAGCAGCCTGAACGAGGGTGAGCAGTTCTTC CASSLNEGEQFF
. TRBJ2-1 TRBV7-9 . TGTGCCAGCAGCTTAGGGGGGCTAGCGAATTACAATGAGCAGTTCTTC CASSLGGLANYNEQFF
. TRBJ2-2 TRBV6-5 TRBD1 TGTGCCAGCAGACCGGACAGGGGGCGCGCCGGGGAGCTGTTTTTT CASRPDRGRAGELFF
. TRBJ2-7 TRBV6-5 TRBD2 TGTGCCAGCAGTTTGGGTAGCGGGAACTCCTACGAGCAGTACTTC CASSLGSGNSYEQYF
. TRBJ1-2 TRBV19 TRBD1 TGTGCCAGTACCCCGGACAGGACCGGCTATGGCTACACCTTC CASTPDRTGYGYTF
. TRBJ2-5 TRBV29-1 . TGCAGCGTTGAAGATCAGGTCGGGGCAGAGACCCAGTACTTC CSVEDQVGAETQYF
. TRBJ2-1 TRBV21-1 . TGTGCCAGCAGCACTAGCGGATACAATGAGCAGTTCTTC CASSTSGYNEQFF
. TRBJ1-2 TRBV7-8 . TGTGCCAGCAGCTTGAGTCCGGTTAACTATGGCTACACCTTC CASSLSPVNYGYTF
. TRBJ2-2 TRBV29-1 TRBD1 TGCAGCGCGGGACAGGGGATCACCGGGGAGCTGTTTTTT CSAGQGITGELFF
. TRBJ2-7 TRBV29-1 . TGCAGCGTTGTCGGGGGATCCGCCGGGGACGAGCAGTACTTC CSVVGGSAGDEQYF
. TRBJ2-3 TRBV4-3 TRBD2 TGCGCCAGCAGCCAAGAGAAAGCCGGGACTAGCGGCACAGATACGCAGTATTTT CASSQEKAGTSGTDTQYF
. TRBJ2-2 TRBV27 . TGTGCCAGCAGTTTATCGCTCAGCTACACCGGGGAGCTGTTTTTT CASSLSLSYTGELFF
. TRBJ1-5 TRBV19 . TGTGCCAGTAGCCTCCTCTCTATTGGCAATCAGCCCCAGCATTTT CASSLLSIGNQPQHF
. TRBJ2-1 TRBV5-4 TRBD2 TGTGCCAGCAGCTTGGCCGCCCTAGCGGGCTACAATGAGCAGTTCTTC CASSLAALAGYNEQFF
. TRBJ2-7 TRBV7-9 TRBD1 TGTGCCAGCAGGCTGAGACAGGGGGATCGGTACTTC CASRLRQGDRYF
. TRBJ2-1 TRBV27 . TGTGCCAGCAGTTTAGGACAGAACTCCTACAATGAGCAGTTCTTC CASSLGQNSYNEQFF
once TRBJ1-2 TRBV9 . TGTGCCAGCAGCGTATCTTCCCAAAGGTGGGATGGCTACACCTTC CASSVSSQRWDGYTF
. TRBJ1-6 TRBV5-1 . TGCGCCAGCAGCACTGGGGGGGCCCCTTATTCACCCCTCCACTTT CASSTGGAPYSPLHF
. TRBJ1-5 TRBV28 . TGTGCCAGCAGACTCGTGGGGGGCGCGACCAATCAGCCCCAGCATTTT CASRLVGGATNQPQHF
. TRBJ2-3 TRBV9 . TGTGCCAGCAGCGTACTCGGGGCCTCCGGAGATACGCAGTATTTT CASSVLGASGDTQYF
. TRBJ2-7 TRBV28 . TGTGCCAGCAGTTTAAGGAACGCTCTTTGGCAGTACTTC CASSLRNALWQYF
. TRBJ1-5 TRBV19 . TGTGCCAGTAGTGTCAACAGGGACAGCAATCAGCCCCAGCATTTT CASSVNRDSNQPQHF
. TRBJ1-2 TRBV28 . TGTGCCAGCAGTTTAATGTCAGCGAGCTATGGCTACACCTTC CASSLMSASYGYTF
. TRBJ2-2 TRBV7-9 . TGTGCCAGCACCACCACCAAACGGCGGGGAAGCGGGGAGCTGTTTTTT CASTTTKRRGSGELFF
. TRBJ2-7 TRBV11-2 TRBD1 TGTGCCAGCAGCCCAGGGACAGGTTCGGGCTACGAGCAGTACTTC CASSPGTGSGYEQYF
once TRBJ2-3 TRBV6-1 TRBD2 TGTGCCAGCAGTGAGAGACTAGCGGGAGGGGACGATACGCAGTATTTT CASSERLAGGDDTQYF
few TRBJ2-7 TRBV15 TRBD1 TGTGCCACCAGCAGGGGGACAGGGGACTACGAGCAGTACTTC CATSRGTGDYEQYF
. TRBJ1-2 TRBV11-2 . TGTGCCAGCAGTCAAAGCAGGGTGCCCAACTATGGCTACACCTTC CASSQSRVPNYGYTF
once TRBJ2-7 TRBV28 . TGTGCCAGCAGTTCCAAGACAGCCTCAATGTGGTACGAGCAGTACTTC CASSSKTASMWYEQYF
. TRBJ2-7 TRBV7-6 TRBD1 TGTGCCAGCAGTCCCGGGATACAGGGACAGAGCTACGAGCAGTACTTC CASSPGIQGQSYEQYF